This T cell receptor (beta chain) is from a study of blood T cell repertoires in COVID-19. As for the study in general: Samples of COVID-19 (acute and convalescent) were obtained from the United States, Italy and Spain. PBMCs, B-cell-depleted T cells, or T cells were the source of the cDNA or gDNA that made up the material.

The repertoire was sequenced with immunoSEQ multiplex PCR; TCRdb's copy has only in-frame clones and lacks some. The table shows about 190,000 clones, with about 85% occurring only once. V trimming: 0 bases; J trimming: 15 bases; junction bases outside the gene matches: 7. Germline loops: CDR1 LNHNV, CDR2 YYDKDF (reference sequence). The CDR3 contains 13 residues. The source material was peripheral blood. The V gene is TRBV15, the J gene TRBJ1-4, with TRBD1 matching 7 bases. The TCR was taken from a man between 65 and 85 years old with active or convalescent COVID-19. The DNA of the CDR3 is TGTGCCACCAGCAGAGATGGGACAGTCGGCATGTTTTTT. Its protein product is CATSRDGTVGMFF. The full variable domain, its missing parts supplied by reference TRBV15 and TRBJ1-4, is DAMVIQNPRYQVTQFGKPVTLSCSQTLNHNVMYWYQQKSSQAPKLLFHYYDKDFNNEADTPDNFQSRRPNTSFCFLDIRSPGLGDTAMYLCATSRDGTVGMFFGSGTQLSVL.